These 24 T cell receptor beta chains came from one sample sequenced in a study of T cell repertoires in cytomegalovirus infection. TCRdb reprocessed the reads via MiXCR and lists one record per CDR3 protein. The sample records some 680,000 distinct CDR3 sequences, roughly 35% being singletons. Source material: PBMCs. These TCRs come from a human donor in good health (CMV status not recorded). Some clones in this sample may be carry-over from other donors' samples.

A few counts support this clonotype. The genes are TRBV28 and TRBJ2-7; unclear D gene. The CDR3 has 15 amino acids. Trimming took 6 bases from V and 0 from J, leaving 15 bases between them. Germline CDR1 reads MDHEN; CDR2 reads SYDVKM. CDR3: CASRLPSGLSYEQYF. The CDR3 coding sequence is TGTGCCAGCAGACTTCCCTCGGGCCTCTCCTACGAGCAGTACTTC.

J is TRBJ1-2 and V is TRBV7-8; 8 positions agree with TRBD1. This CDR3 is 13 amino acids long. The V gene end was trimmed by 8 bases and the J gene end by 4 bases; junction bases not matched to a gene: 6. CDR1 SGHVS and CDR2 FQNEAQ come from the germline V gene. CDR3 bases: TGTGCCAGCGGACAGGGTGGTGGCTATGGCTACACCTTC. Its protein is CASGQGGGYGYTF.

The V gene is TRBV7-9, the J gene TRBJ2-4; the match to TRBD2 covers 10 bases. The CDR3 has 20 amino acids. In germline, CDR1 is SEHNR, CDR2 FQNEAQ (reference sequence). CDR3 loop: CVSSPRPLEREGLTKNIQYF. The CDR3 DNA is TGTGTGAGCAGCCCGCGCCCCCTGGAGCGGGAGGGGTTGACCAAAAACATTCAGTACTTC. Together with reference TRBV7-9 and TRBJ2-4, the CDR3 gives the full variable domain: DTGVSQNPRHKITKRGQNVTFRCDPISEHNRLYWYRQTLGQGPEFLTYFQNEAQLEKSRLLSDRFSAERPKGSFSTLEIQRTEQGDSAMYLCVSSPRPLEREGLTKNIQYFGAGTRLSVL.

This clonotype has ten or more counts. The J gene is TRBJ1-4, the V gene TRBV7-2, with D tentatively TRBD1 (6 bases). Germline V lookup: CDR1 SGHTA, CDR2 FQGNSA. This CDR3 contains 15 residues. Trimming shortened V by 4 bases and J by 7 bases, and 16 bases separated the two germline ends. The CDR3 reads CASSSRGVGGEKLFF. The DNA for the CDR3 is TGTGCCAGCAGCTCCAGGGGAGTCGGGGGTGAAAAACTGTTTTTT.

This chain uses TRBV12-3 or TRBV12-4 with TRBJ2-3; D assignment may be TRBD1 or TRBD2 (5 bases each). The CDR3 runs 16 residues. Trimming shortened V by 7 bases and J by 2 bases, and 19 bases separated the two germline ends. CDR3 sequence reads: CASIRKRGSYTDTQYF. CDR3 DNA sequence: TGTGCCAGCATCCGAAAACGGGGCAGTTACACAGATACGCAGTATTTT.

This clonotype was counted only a few times. V usage is TRBV12-3 or TRBV12-4 and J usage is TRBJ2-2; D unclear. Trimming took 7 bases from V and 6 from J, leaving 9 bases between them. This CDR3 is built from 12 residues. CDR3 amino acids: CASKSGAGELFF. The CDR3 region has the DNA TGTGCCAGCAAATCGGGCGCCGGGGAGCTGTTTTTT.

Here the CDR3 DNA reads TGCAGCGGAGTGGGGGGCGAGACCCAGTACTTC. Translating gives CSGVGGETQYF. The chain combines TRBV29-1 with TRBJ2-5; perhaps D is TRBD1 or TRBD2 (6 bases each). V lost 7 bases and J 5 bases, leaving 11 bases between the germline ends. This CDR3 contains 11 residues. Per germline, CDR1 SQVTM and CDR2 ANQGSEA.

This clonotype has only a few counts. V is TRBV28 and J is TRBJ2-7; TRBD2 matches 7 bases. J lost 7 bases, V lost 5 bases, and 8 bases had no gene match. This CDR3 region has 13 residues. Germline CDR1 is MDHEN and CDR2 is SYDVKM. The CDR3 nucleotides are TGTGCCAGCAGTGGGGGGGAGCTCGGTGAGCAGTACTTC. The encoded protein is CASSGGELGEQYF.

This clonotype has just a few counts. J is TRBJ2-5 and V is TRBV4-1; D is possibly TRBD1 (5 bases). The CDR3 consists of 14 residues. Trimming shortened V by 0 bases and J by 1 base, and 6 bases separated the two germline ends. CDR1 and CDR2 (germline): MGHRA, YSYEKL. This CDR3 reads CASSQDTGQETQYF. The DNA for the CDR3 is TGCGCCAGCAGCCAAGATACAGGCCAAGAGACCCAGTACTTC.

The V and J genes are TRBV5-6 and TRBJ2-3; D is uncertain. The CDR3 extends over 15 amino acids. V shed 2 bases and J shed 2 bases, with 12 bases lying between them. From germline, CDR1 is SGHDT and CDR2 YYEEEE. The CDR3 DNA reads as TGTGCCAGCAGCTTTGGTGTCTCTCACACAGATACGCAGTATTTT. It specifies CASSFGVSHTDTQYF.

This clonotype was seen more than once but under ten times. V usage is TRBV2 and J usage is TRBJ1-2; D gene ambiguous. The CDR3 is made up of 16 amino acids. V dropped 2 bases and J dropped 4 bases, with 17 bases sitting between them. CDR1 SNHLY and CDR2 FYNNEI come from the germline V gene. The CDR3 loop reads CASSERQLRESYGYTF. As DNA, the CDR3 is TGTGCCAGCAGTGAAAGGCAGCTCCGAGAATCCTATGGCTACACCTTC.

Written as DNA, the CDR3 is TGCAGTGCTAGGCCCCCTCCCGGCAGCGGGGGGGCAATTAGTGTAGATACGCAGTATTTT. Protein sequence: CSARPPPGSGGAISVDTQYF. The V gene is TRBV20-1, the J gene TRBJ2-3; 10 positions agree with TRBD2. Germline CDR1 DFQATT, CDR2 SNEGSKA (reference sequence). J gave up 5 bases and V 3 bases, and 23 bases lay outside the gene matches. The CDR3 spans 20 residues.

This clonotype came up a few times. This rearrangement joins TRBV7-6 to TRBJ2-5; tentative D call: TRBD1 (6 bases). Per germline, CDR1 SGHVS and CDR2 FNYEAQ. V lost 5 bases and J 1 base, leaving 17 bases between the germline ends. There are 16 residues in the CDR3. The CDR3 DNA reads as TGTGCCAGCAGCGGTAACAGGGCCACGGGCCAAGAGACCCAGTACTTC. Its translation: CASSGNRATGQETQYF.

This chain joins TRBV2 and TRBJ1-1; unclear D gene. V dropped 7 bases and J dropped 1 base, with 13 bases sitting between them. The CDR3 extends over 14 amino acids. The germline V gene encodes CDR1 SNHLY and CDR2 FYNNEI. The CDR3, as DNA: TGTGCCAGCAACCCACAGTTATCGAACACTGAAGCTTTCTTT. Protein product: CASNPQLSNTEAFF.

The chain recombines TRBV28 with TRBJ2-7; 10 bases are shared with TRBD1. The V segment lost 6 bases and the J segment 4 bases; nucleotides outside the gene matches: 15. CDR1 and CDR2 (germline): MDHEN, SYDVKM. CDR3 size: 17 residues. For the CDR3, the DNA is TGTGCCAGCAGCCTGGACAGGGGGAGGGGGGCCTCGTACGAGCAGTACTTC. Amino acid sequence: CASSLDRGRGASYEQYF.

J is TRBJ2-2 and V is TRBV5-1; D is unresolved. Germline CDR1 reads SGHRS; CDR2 reads YFSETQ. Trimming stripped 0 bases from V and 6 bases from J, with 6 bases between. The CDR3 is 13 amino acids. Written as DNA, the CDR3 is TGCGCCAGCAGCTTGGTCTTAGCCGGGGAGCTGTTTTTT. Translating it yields CASSLVLAGELFF.

This clonotype was counted a few times. CDR3 amino acids: CASSLRQADRSGNTIYF. For the CDR3, the DNA is TGTGCCAGCAGCCTAAGACAGGCCGATCGCTCTGGAAACACCATATATTTT. V and J are TRBV6-1 and TRBJ1-3; TRBD1 might be the D (6 bases). CDR3 length: 17 residues. V lost 6 bases and J 0 bases, leaving 18 bases between the germline ends. Germline values: CDR1 MNHNS, CDR2 SASEGT.

This clonotype was seen a few times. The rearrangement joins TRBV12-3 or TRBV12-4 to TRBJ2-1, with 11 bases lining up with TRBD2. The J segment lost 6 bases and the V segment lost 6 bases, leaving 19 bases of the junction unmatched. The CDR3 spans 19 residues. The CDR3 sequence is CASSFFPSRTSGSPNEQFF. The CDR3 nucleotides are TGTGCCAGCAGCTTTTTCCCCTCCCGGACTAGCGGGTCCCCCAATGAGCAGTTCTTC.

Concerning this clonotype: Relative to the germline gene, one junction end is altered; a read error may explain this. The genes are TRBV6-2 or TRBV6-3 and TRBJ2-7; D unclear. The CDR3 consists of 16 residues. Germline values: CDR1 MNHEY, CDR2 SVGEGT. The CDR3 region is CASSYSKVRGNYEHYF. In DNA, the CDR3 is TGTGCCAGCAGTTACTCGAAGGTCAGAGGAAACTACGAGCATTACTTC.

The chain recombines TRBV5-3 with TRBJ1-5; TRBD1 matches at 12 bases. TRBV5-3 is classed as an ORF, of uncertain function. V trimming: 8 bases; J trimming: 2 bases; junction bases outside the gene matches: 8. CDR3 size: 16 residues. In nucleotides, the CDR3 is TGTGCCAGCAGCCAGGGACAGGGGGCAGGCAATCAGCCCCAGCATTTT. As protein: CASSQGQGAGNQPQHF.

This clonotype appeared many times. The rearrangement joins TRBV7-2 to TRBJ2-2, with unresolved D. The V gene lost 1 base and the J gene lost 1 base, with 7 bases spanning the gap. CDR1 is SGHTA, CDR2 FQGNSA, per germline. The CDR3 length is 15 residues. The CDR3 DNA reads TGTGCCAGCAGCTTAGTTAGCTTGAACACCGGGGAGCTGTTTTTT. Its translation is CASSLVSLNTGELFF.

This clonotype was seen ten or more times. This chain uses TRBV7-2 with TRBJ1-1, with a weak D call TRBD1 (6 bases). This CDR3 spans 14 amino acids. The germline V gene has CDR1 SGHTA and CDR2 FQGNSA. Trimming left V 1 base short and J 5 bases short, with 11 bases between. This CDR3 reads CASSLVKQGTEAFF. The CDR3 DNA reads TGTGCCAGCAGCTTAGTAAAACAGGGAACTGAAGCTTTCTTT.

The chain joins TRBV19 to TRBJ1-5; D call uncertain. V lost 9 bases and J 2 bases, leaving 8 bases between the germline ends. CDR1 is LNHDA and CDR2 is SQIVND in the germline V gene (reference sequence). The length of the CDR3 is 12 residues. In DNA form, the CDR3 reads TGTGCCAGCGTACATGGCAATCAGCCCCAGCATTTT. Translation gives CASVHGNQPQHF.

This chain joins TRBV5-1 and TRBJ1-6; TRBD1 agrees at 7 bases. CDR3 size: 13 residues. Germline CDR1 reads SGHRS; CDR2 reads YFSETQ. V shed 7 bases, J shed 5 bases, and the junction held 3 bases outside the gene matches. The CDR3 reads CASADRNNSPLHF. Written as DNA, the CDR3 is TGCGCCAGCGCGGACAGGAATAATTCACCCCTCCACTTT.